The TCR beta chain under discussion was sequenced for a study of blood T cell repertoires in COVID-19. Turning to the study itself: The United States, Italy and Spain were the sources of the acute and convalescent COVID-19 samples.

This CDR3 contains 17 residues. Deletions cut 0 bases from V and 1 base from J, with 15 bases between. The V gene's germline CDR1 is SGHDN and CDR2 FVKESK. The data were produced by immunoSEQ multiplex PCR, yet TCRdb's version contains in-frame clones alone and is incomplete. The table records under 200,000 clones, over 75% of them present only once. The chain couples TRBV14 to TRBJ2-5, with D maybe TRBD1 (5 bases). This sequence was found in an elderly woman with acute or convalescent COVID-19. The material sequenced was peripheral blood. CDR3 nucleotides: TGTGCCAGCAGCCAAGACGCAAATCTGGGGCCCCAAGAGACCCAGTACTTC. It yields the protein CASSQDANLGPQETQYF.